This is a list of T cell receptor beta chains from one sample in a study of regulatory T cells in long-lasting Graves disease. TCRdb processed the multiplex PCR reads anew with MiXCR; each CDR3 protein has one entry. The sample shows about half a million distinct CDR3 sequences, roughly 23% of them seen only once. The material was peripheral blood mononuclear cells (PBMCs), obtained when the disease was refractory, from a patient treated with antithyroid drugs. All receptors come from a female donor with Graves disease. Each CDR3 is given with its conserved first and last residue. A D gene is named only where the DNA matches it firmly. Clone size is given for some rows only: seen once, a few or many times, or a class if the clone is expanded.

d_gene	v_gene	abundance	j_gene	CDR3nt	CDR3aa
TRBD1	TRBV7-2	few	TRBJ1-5	TGTGCCAGCAGCTTAGCAGGGGGCGTTGAGCCCCAGCATTTT	CASSLAGGVEPQHF
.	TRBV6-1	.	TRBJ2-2	TGTGCCAGCAGTACTAGGGACCAGAACACCGGGGAGCTGTTTTTT	CASSTRDQNTGELFF
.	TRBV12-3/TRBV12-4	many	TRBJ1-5	TGTGCCAGCAGTTTACTTGGAGGACTTAGCAATCAGCCCCAGCATTTT	CASSLLGGLSNQPQHF
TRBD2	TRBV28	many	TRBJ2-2	TGTGCCAGCAGTTGGTCCGGGAGGGCCGCCGGGGAGCTGTTTTTT	CASSWSGRAAGELFF
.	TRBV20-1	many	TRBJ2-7	TGCAGTGCTAGTAGTCCGGGCACCTACGAGCAGTACTTC	CSASSPGTYEQYF
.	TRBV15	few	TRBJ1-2	TGTGCCACCAGCAGAGAACAGGCAGCTAACTATGGCTACACCTTC	CATSREQAANYGYTF
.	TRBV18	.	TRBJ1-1	TGTGCCAGCTCGCCGGACAAACTGAACACTGAAGCTTTCTTT	CASSPDKLNTEAFF
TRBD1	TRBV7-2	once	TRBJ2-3	TGTGCCAGCAGCCCGGACAGGGCAAAAGATACGCAGTATTTT	CASSPDRAKDTQYF
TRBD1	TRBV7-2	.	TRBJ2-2	TGTGCCAGCAGCTTAGCGTGGACAGGGCATACCGGGGAGCTGTTTTTT	CASSLAWTGHTGELFF
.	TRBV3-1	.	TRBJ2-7	TGTGCCAGCAGCCAAGATTGGCAGGGAAACGAGCAGTACTTC	CASSQDWQGNEQYF
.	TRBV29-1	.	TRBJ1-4	TGCAGCGTCGCCCCGGGACACGAGGGGGATGAAAAACTGTTTTTT	CSVAPGHEGDEKLFF
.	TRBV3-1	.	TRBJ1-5	TGTGCCAGCAGCCCGGCAGGGAAGGTTCAGCCCCAGCATTTT	CASSPAGKVQPQHF
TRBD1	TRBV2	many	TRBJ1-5	TGTGCCAGCAGTGATGGCCAGGGGGAGTATAGCAATCAGCCCCAGCATTTT	CASSDGQGEYSNQPQHF
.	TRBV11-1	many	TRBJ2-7	TGTGCCAGCAGCCCCGACAGTCCAGGAGAGAGCTACGAGCAGTACTTC	CASSPDSPGESYEQYF
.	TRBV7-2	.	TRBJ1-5	TGTGCCAGCAGCTTAGTGCAAGGGTTAAATCAGCCCCAGCATTTT	CASSLVQGLNQPQHF
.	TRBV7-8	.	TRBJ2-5	TGTGCCAGCAGGGATTTCTGGAGGGATCGGAACAGAGAGACCCAGTACTTC	CASRDFWRDRNRETQYF
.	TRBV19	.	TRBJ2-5	TGTGCCAGTAGTATGGGGGGTGTGCCCCAAGAGACCCAGTACTTC	CASSMGGVPQETQYF
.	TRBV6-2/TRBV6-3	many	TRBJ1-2	TGTGCCAGCAGTTACTCACGCGGGAACTATGGCTACACCTTC	CASSYSRGNYGYTF
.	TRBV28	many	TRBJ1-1	TGTGCCAGCAGTACCTTCGGGGTAAGCACTGAAGCTTTCTTT	CASSTFGVSTEAFF
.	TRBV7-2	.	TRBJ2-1	TGTGCCAGCAGCTTTTCATCAGGCGCGAATGAGCAGTTCTTC	CASSFSSGANEQFF
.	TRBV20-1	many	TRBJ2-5	TGCAGTGCTTCACAGGTTGGGCAAGAGACCCAGTACTTC	CSASQVGQETQYF
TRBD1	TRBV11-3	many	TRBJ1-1	TGTGCCAGCAGCCCCCGGACAGGGCAGACTGAAGCTTTCTTT	CASSPRTGQTEAFF
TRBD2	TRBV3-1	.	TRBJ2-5	TGTGCCAGCAGCCAAGGTAGGAGCGGGGGGTATCAAGAGACCCAGTACTTC	CASSQGRSGGYQETQYF